This T cell receptor beta chain was profiled in a study of cytomegalovirus exposure and HLA in healthy donors. General observations from the study: Whilst most TCR sequences proved rare, a subset of public TCRs occurred across many donors.

Researchers ran the PCR with 60 Vbeta and 13 Jbeta primers. Only in-frame clones appear in the TCRdb table, and some are missing; sequencing was by immunoSEQ multiplex PCR. The sample contains about 140,000 clones, 60% to 85% of which appear only once. On this clone: Its antigen is currently unknown.

The donors, nominally healthy at sampling, likely had unrecorded immune exposures. CDR1 is MGHDK and CDR2 is SYGVNS in the germline V gene. V lost 8 bases and J lost 4; bases outside the gene matches: 12. This CDR3 contains 16 residues. The sequenced sample consisted of PBMCs. V gene TRBV25-1 combines with J gene TRBJ2-7; 12 bases fit TRBD1. This receptor was obtained from a male donor in good health and CMV-seronegative. CDR3: CASSAKGQGAQYEQYF. The CDR3 DNA is TGTGCCAGCTCTGCTAAGGGACAGGGGGCCCAGTACGAGCAGTACTTC.